The T cell receptor (beta chain) under discussion was sequenced for a study of T cell responses to AZD1222 COVID-19 vaccine. Study-level points and caveats: Donor demographics were predominantly white British with a female majority; clonal diversity may be underestimated. Regions 160-218 and 743-854 dominated among vaccine-associated CD4 TCRs spanning spike. Repertoire samples came only from after the peak T cell response.

Sequencing was performed with immunoSEQ multiplex PCR; in TCRdb, only in-frame clones are kept and a portion is missing. The table shows some 150,000 clones, with about 89% occurring only once. As concerns this clone: Its cognate antigen is unknown.

Trimming pared 5 bases from V and 7 bases from J, leaving 15 bases between. The CDR3 covers 14 residues. Germline CDR1 PRHDT, CDR2 FYEKMQ (reference sequence). The chain employs TRBV13 and TRBJ2-1; D remains unclear. Sequencing used peripheral blood, obtained on day 0 of AZD1222 vaccination. The receptor comes from an adult in good health. The CDR3 coding sequence is TGTGCCAGCAGCCCTATCTTTACATGGAATGAGCAGTTCTTC. As protein: CASSPIFTWNEQFF. The full variable domain, with the rest looked up from reference TRBV13 and TRBJ2-1, is AAGVIQSPRHLIKEKRETATLKCYPIPRHDTVYWYQQGPGQDPQFLISFYEKMQSDKGSIPDRFSAQQFSDYHSELNMSSLELGDSALYFCASSPIFTWNEQFFGPGTRLTVL.